This TCR beta chain was captured in a study of cytomegalovirus exposure and HLA in healthy donors. Notes on the study in general: Listed as cytomegalovirus-associated were 150 to 200 TCR beta chains. Usually a TCR sequence was rare, but some public TCRs were found in many donors. For cytomegalovirus status, the classifier reportedly gave diagnoses with high specificity and sensitivity.

The V and J ends lost 5 bases and 5 bases, in that order; junction bases with no gene match: 14. This CDR3 region has 18 residues. CDR1 and CDR2 from the germline V gene are SSHAT and FNYEAQ (reference sequence). This clone was seen only once. What it binds is not known. PCR employed 60 Vbeta and 13 Jbeta primers. Some clones are missing from TCRdb's copy, which holds only in-frame ones; the method was immunoSEQ multiplex PCR. The profile shows hundreds of thousands of clones, approximately 90% of them singletons. The sequence was collected from a woman aged 18-29 years in good health and CMV-seronegative. Sequences were obtained from PBMCs. The genes are TRBV7-7 and TRBJ2-1; 11 bases align to TRBD2. The DNA for the CDR3 is TGTGCCAGCAGCGGTGCTCAGACTAGCGGGAACCCGAACAATGAGCAGTTCTTC. It translates to CASSGAQTSGNPNNEQFF.